Shown below are 20 T cell receptor beta chains from a single sample sequenced in a study of blood T cell repertoires in COVID-19. The table came from immunoSEQ multiplex PCR; TCRdb's copy has only in-frame clones and leaves some out. Here the sample spans 100,000 to 150,000 clones, approximately 74% being singletons. The sample consisted of peripheral blood. The receptors shown here come from a man at least 80 years old with COVID-19, enrolled during active disease.

V gene TRBV1 combines with J gene TRBJ2-5; the table's TRBD2 call for D was not verified on the DNA. TRBV1 constitutes a pseudogene. The CDR3 contains 17 residues. The CDR3 reads CTSSPKPPSGNQETQYF. The CDR3 DNA reads as TGCACCAGCAGCCCAAAGCCCCCTAGCGGGAACCAAGAGACCCAGTACTTC.

The chain has TRBV6-5 and TRBJ1-2; perhaps TRBD1 as D (6 bases). V was trimmed by 2 bases and J by 4 bases, leaving 14 bases between them. CDR1 MNHEY and CDR2 SVGAGI come from the germline V gene. CDR3 length equals 15 residues. CDR3 bases: TGTGCCAGCAGTTACCTTACAGGGCTCGGCTATGGCTACACCTTC. Amino acid sequence: CASSYLTGLGYGYTF.

The chain carries TRBV29-1 and TRBJ2-7; TRBD2 is a possible D gene (5 bases). Per the germline V gene, CDR1 is SQVTM and CDR2 is ANQGSEA. The CDR3 is 14 residues long. Trimming took 4 bases from V and 7 from J, leaving 20 bases between them. The CDR3 reads CSVVAANGGGEQYF. CDR3 nucleotide sequence: TGCAGCGTTGTTGCCGCTAATGGCGGAGGAGAGCAGTACTTC.

The rearrangement joins TRBV4-2 to TRBJ1-1; D perhaps matches TRBD1 (6 bases). V was pared by 0 bases and J by 3 bases, with 8 bases between. Germline V gives CDR1 LGHNA, CDR2 YNFKEQ. The CDR3 is made up of 14 amino acids. The CDR3 bases are TGTGCCAGCAGCCAAGACAGGGGAGACACTGAAGCTTTCTTT. Its translation: CASSQDRGDTEAFF.

The chain has TRBV13 and TRBJ2-7; 12 bases map to TRBD2. CDR3 length equals 17 residues. J gave up 2 bases and V 1 base, and 6 bases lay outside the gene matches. Looked up from germline, CDR1 is PRHDT and CDR2 is FYEKMQ (reference sequence). The CDR3: CASSLEGTSGRPYEQYF. In DNA form, the CDR3 reads TGTGCCAGCAGCTTAGAGGGTACTAGCGGGAGGCCCTACGAGCAGTACTTC.

The chain is built from TRBV4-3 and TRBJ2-5; a weak D match, TRBD1 (6 bases). The CDR3 is 15 residues long. Trimming shortened V by 2 bases and J by 4 bases, and 14 bases separated the two germline ends. Germline V gene data show CDR1 as LGHNA and CDR2 as YSLEER. The CDR3 DNA follows: TGCGCCAGCAGCCAAATACAGGGCAGGGCAGAGACCCAGTACTTC. Residues: CASSQIQGRAETQYF.

J is TRBJ1-1 and V is TRBV6-2 or TRBV6-3, with D uncertain. The CDR3 extends over 15 amino acids. Trimming left V 0 bases short and J 0 bases short, with 8 bases between. Germline V CDR1 and CDR2: MNHEY, SVGEGT. The CDR3 coding sequence is TGTGCCAGCAGTTACTCTGTCAGTATGAACACTGAAGCTTTCTTT. Translated, it gives CASSYSVSMNTEAFF.

About this clone: A read error may produce the germline difference seen at one junction end. The chain is built from TRBV7-7 and TRBJ2-3; 15 nucleotides align to TRBD2. Germline loops: CDR1 SSHAT, CDR2 FNYEAQ (reference sequence). The CDR3 contains 18 residues. The CDR3, as DNA: TGTGCTAGCAGCACTGGACTAGCGGGAGGGCGGTACACAGATACGCAGTATTTT. Protein: CASSTGLAGGRYTDTQYF.

The V and J genes are TRBV9 and TRBJ1-6, with TRBD1 matching 7 bases. CDR3 size: 15 residues. Germline-derived CDR1 and CDR2 are SGDLS and YYNGEE. V lost 0 bases, J lost 9 bases, and 6 bases stayed unmatched. CDR3 in amino acids: CASSVAGGTPSPLHF. In DNA, the CDR3 is TGTGCCAGCAGCGTAGCAGGGGGTACTCCTTCACCCCTCCACTTT.

This chain uses TRBV30 with TRBJ2-4; D call uncertain. The CDR3 extends over 15 amino acids. Germline assignment: CDR1 GTSNPN and CDR2 SVGIG (reference sequence). V shed 4 bases and J shed 7 bases, with 20 bases lying between them. The CDR3 nucleotides read TGTGCCTGGACCCTTGCCGGCGGTGGTTCCAACATTCAGTACTTC. It encodes CAWTLAGGGSNIQYF.

V and J are TRBV9 and TRBJ2-1, with 10 bases that match TRBD2. The germline V gene encodes CDR1 SGDLS and CDR2 YYNGEE. This CDR3 is 17 amino acids long. V shed 4 bases and J 7 bases; nucleotides not matched to a gene: 14. CDR3 sequence: CASSSRWSGRAFNEQFF. The CDR3, as DNA: TGTGCCAGCAGCTCCCGGTGGAGCGGGAGGGCCTTTAATGAGCAGTTCTTC.

This chain joins TRBV9 and TRBJ1-6; D is uncertain. The CDR3 runs 15 residues. With 0 bases removed from V and 10 bases from J, the gap between germline ends came to 14 bases. Germline V gives CDR1 SGDLS, CDR2 YYNGEE. The CDR3, as DNA: TGTGCCAGCAGCGTAGATCTGGCTGTGGGCTCACCCCTCCACTTT. This translates into CASSVDLAVGSPLHF.

The J gene is TRBJ2-2, the V gene TRBV28, with D hard to call. The V gene lost 10 bases and the J gene lost 8 bases, with 14 bases spanning the gap. The CDR3 is 12 residues long. Germline loops: CDR1 MDHEN, CDR2 SYDVKM. The CDR3 loop is CATALRVGELFF. CDR3 nucleotides: TGTGCCACCGCTTTGCGCGTAGGGGAGCTGTTTTTT.

This clone was found many times. This chain uses TRBV2 with TRBJ1-5; possibly TRBD1 for D (5 bases). Germline CDR1 and CDR2: SNHLY and FYNNEI. Trimming took 6 bases from V and 0 from J, leaving 12 bases between them. The CDR3 spans 15 residues. The CDR3 reads CASRNDSYSNQPQHF. Here the CDR3 DNA reads TGTGCCAGCAGGAACGACAGTTATAGCAATCAGCCCCAGCATTTT. Variable domain in full (rest from reference TRBV2 and TRBJ1-5): EPEVTQTPSHQVTQMGQEVILRCVPISNHLYFYWYRQILGQKVEFLVSFYNNEISEKSEIFDDQFSVERPDGSNFTLKIRSTKLEDSAMYFCASRNDSYSNQPQHFGDGTRLSIL.

The chain carries TRBV27 and TRBJ2-5; 9 bases are a match to TRBD1. V shed 1 base and J 5 bases; nucleotides not matched to a gene: 8. Germline-derived CDR1 and CDR2 are MNHEY and SMNVEV (reference sequence). The CDR3 is 16 amino acids. CDR3 DNA: TGTGCCAGCAGTTTATGGAAGACAGGGGGAACGGAGACCCAGTACTTC. Amino acid sequence: CASSLWKTGGTETQYF.

The chain carries TRBV27 and TRBJ1-1, with D possibly TRBD1 on 6 matching bases. Trimming took off 3 bases at V and 3 bases at J, with 11 bases between the two ends. From germline, CDR1 is MNHEY and CDR2 SMNVEV (reference sequence). This CDR3 has 14 residues. CDR3 nucleotide sequence: TGTGCCAGCAGTTTTAAGGGGGGGGACACTGAAGCTTTCTTT. Its translation: CASSFKGGDTEAFF.

In its sample, this clone was seen a few times. The chain is built from TRBV4-1 and TRBJ1-6, with D unclear. Per the germline V gene, CDR1 is MGHRA and CDR2 is YSYEKL. The CDR3 runs to 14 residues. The V and J ends lost 2 bases and 7 bases respectively, with 9 bases between them. CDR3 DNA sequence: TGCGCCAGCAGCCAATCCGGGATCAATTCACCCCTCCACTTT. Translation: CASSQSGINSPLHF.

The chain carries TRBV28 and TRBJ1-1; D uncertain. The CDR3 covers 13 residues. V lost 1 base to trimming and J lost 2 bases, with 5 bases between them. Germline CDR1 MDHEN, CDR2 SYDVKM. The CDR3 protein is CASSLSVNTEAFF. As DNA, the CDR3 is TGTGCCAGCAGTTTATCTGTTAACACTGAAGCTTTCTTT.

This clone has just a few counts. The chain carries TRBV19 and TRBJ2-5; possibly TRBD2 for D (5 bases). With 3 bases removed from V and 2 bases from J, the gap between germline ends came to 13 bases. The germline gives CDR1 LNHDA, CDR2 SQIVND (reference sequence). The CDR3 covers 15 residues. The DNA of the CDR3 is TGTGCCAGTAGTATGAAACGGGGAATACAAGAGACCCAGTACTTC. Translating gives CASSMKRGIQETQYF. The full variable domain, completed using reference TRBV19 and TRBJ2-5, is DGGITQSPKYLFRKEGQNVTLSCEQNLNHDAMYWYRQDPGQGLRLIYYSQIVNDFQKGDIAEGYSVSREKKESFPLTVTSAQKNPTAFYLCASSMKRGIQETQYFGPGTRLLVL.

The J gene is TRBJ1-2, the V gene TRBV28, with 9 bases aligning to TRBD1. Germline CDR1 reads MDHEN; CDR2 reads SYDVKM. J lost 7 bases, V lost 8 bases, and 8 bases had no gene match. This CDR3 spans 13 amino acids. The CDR3 bases are TGTGCCAGCCAAATCACAGGGGGCGGTGGCTACACCTTC. Its protein product is CASQITGGGGYTF.